The rows below give T cell receptor beta chains drawn from one sample of a study of T cells after posttransplantation cyclophosphamide. This table comes from immunoSEQ multiplex PCR, and its TCRdb copy is limited to in-frame clones, with some not included. The sample is made up of some 5,000 clones, none counted only once. The sample here was PBMCs, taken after allogeneic stem cell transplant with posttransplant cyclophosphamide. The receptor set was obtained from a male patient aged 60-69 years who received an allogeneic stem cell transplant from a related donor, was CMV-positive, and had no GVHD. Some T cells may arise from the graft donor. CDR3s include the opening cysteine and the closing phenylalanine or tryptophan. A D gene is named only where the DNA matches it firmly. Rows may omit the clone size; those that give it use once, few, many or a size class.

d_gene,v_gene,j_gene,abundance,CDR3aa,CDR3nt
.,TRBV28,TRBJ1-1,many,CASPRGTEAFF,TGTGCCAGCCCCCGGGGCACTGAAGCTTTCTTT
TRBD1,TRBV15,TRBJ1-1,.,CATRQGVGTEAFF,TGTGCCACCAGACAGGGGGTAGGCACTGAAGCTTTCTTT
.,TRBV7-9,TRBJ1-5,many,CASSLSGALEPQHF,TGTGCCAGCAGCTTATCAGGGGCTCTGGAGCCCCAGCATTTT
.,TRBV20-1,TRBJ1-2,many,CSAPGTITYTF,TGCAGTGCTCCAGGGACAATCACCTACACCTTC
TRBD1,TRBV28,TRBJ2-2,many,CASSSGQGRTGELFF,TGTGCCAGCAGTTCCGGACAGGGGAGGACCGGGGAGCTGTTTTTT
.,TRBV30,TRBJ2-7,many,CAWSVGAYEQYF,TGTGCCTGGAGTGTAGGAGCCTACGAGCAGTACTTC
.,TRBV15,TRBJ1-5,few,CATSRGAGNQPQHF,TGTGCCACCAGCAGGGGGGCGGGCAATCAGCCCCAGCATTTT
TRBD2,TRBV11-2,TRBJ2-1,many,CASSLSVAGGPRKQFF,TGTGCCAGCAGCTTATCAGTAGCGGGGGGGCCACGTAAGCAGTTCTTC
TRBD1,TRBV19,TRBJ2-1,many,CASMKQGSYNEQFF,TGTGCCAGTATGAAACAGGGGTCATACAATGAGCAGTTCTTC
.,TRBV4-1,TRBJ1-5,few,CASSQDLFGLIANNQPQHF,TGCGCCAGCAGCCAAGATCTATTTGGTCTTATTGCCAACAATCAGCCCCAGCATTTT
TRBD1,TRBV5-1,TRBJ2-7,many,CASSGITGQGLVVYEQYF,TGCGCCAGCAGCGGGATTACGGGACAGGGGCTCGTGGTCTACGAGCAGTACTTC
TRBD1,TRBV15,TRBJ2-7,few,CATSRRQGREEQYF,TGTGCCACCAGCAGGAGACAGGGGAGAGAAGAGCAGTACTTC
.,TRBV27,TRBJ1-4,many,CASSLGTRGEELFF,TGTGCCAGCAGTTTGGGGACAAGGGGCGAGGAACTGTTTTTT
TRBD1,TRBV7-9,TRBJ1-2,many,CASSDGTGWDYGYTF,TGTGCCAGCAGCGACGGGACAGGGTGGGACTATGGCTACACCTTC
.,TRBV6-1,TRBJ1-1,many,CASIDTVNTEAFF,TGTGCCAGCATAGACACGGTGAACACTGAAGCTTTCTTT
.,TRBV7-9,TRBJ1-4,.,CASSLGSGITTNEKLFF,TGTGCCAGCAGCTTAGGGTCGGGGATTACAACTAATGAAAAACTGTTTTTT
TRBD2,TRBV23-1,TRBJ2-1,.,CASSHPTAGGSYNEQFF,TGCGCCAGCAGTCATCCTACAGCGGGGGGTTCCTACAATGAGCAGTTCTTC
.,TRBV28,TRBJ1-2,many,CASSLTGNYGYTF,TGTGCCAGCAGTTTAACAGGGAACTATGGCTACACCTTC
TRBD2,TRBV4-2,TRBJ2-5,.,CASSQTGTSSETQYF,TGTGCCAGCAGCCAGACCGGGACTAGTAGCGAGACCCAGTACTTC
.,TRBV14,TRBJ2-7,many,CASSSEEGYEQYF,TGTGCCAGCAGCTCCGAGGAGGGTTACGAGCAGTACTTC
.,TRBV28,TRBJ1-1,.,CASSLETGYTEAFF,TGTGCCAGCAGTTTAGAGACAGGATACACTGAAGCTTTCTTT
.,TRBV5-8,TRBJ1-2,many,CASSRGSGLGYTF,TGTGCCAGCAGCCGGGGGTCGGGGCTTGGCTACACCTTC